The 2 T cell receptor beta chains listed next were all sequenced from one sample in a study of T-cell memory formation after mild COVID-19. TCRdb recomputed calls from the 5' RACE reads with MiXCR, one row per CDR3 protein. There are approximately 210,000 distinct CDR3 sequences in the sample; around 30% occur only once, and roughly 11% lies in the top ten. Sequenced material: PBMCs or a T cell subset sorted from them (not recorded which). These TCRs come from an adult woman who had mild COVID-19 (a few samples of this study predate the infection). Cell type and time point are not known.

This clonotype was counted only a few times. The chain carries TRBV4-3 and TRBJ2-3, with 8 bases lining up with TRBD1. J gave up 0 bases and V 3 bases, and 8 bases lay outside the gene matches. This CDR3 is built from 17 residues. The V gene's germline CDR1 is LGHNA and CDR2 YSLEER. The CDR3 protein is CASSHHRDRFSTDTQYF. The CDR3 nucleotides are TGCGCCAGCAGCCACCATCGGGACAGGTTTAGCACAGATACGCAGTATTTT.

The gene calls are TRBV27 and TRBJ2-2; 7 positions match TRBD1. This CDR3 has 16 amino acids. The V segment lost 6 bases and the J segment 8 bases; nucleotides outside the gene matches: 15. Per the germline V gene, CDR1 is MNHEY and CDR2 is SMNVEV (reference sequence). This CDR3 reads CASRKKGTDVGGELFF. CDR3 DNA sequence: TGTGCCAGCAGAAAAAAAGGGACAGATGTAGGAGGGGAGCTGTTTTTT.